This TCR beta chain was sequenced during a study of T cells in Graves' hyperthyroidism and ophthalmopathy. Amplified TCR beta CDR3 regions came from RNA transcripts. The HTBI primer set drove a first-round RT-PCR of the TCR CDR3. TCRdb redid the calling of the multiplex PCR reads with MiXCR, one entry per CDR3 protein. The table includes around 800,000 distinct CDR3 sequences, roughly 40% detected once. CDR3 length: 17 residues. The germline V gene encodes CDR1 ENHRY and CDR2 SYGVKD. V lost 10 bases, J lost 4 bases, and 14 bases stayed unmatched. An absence of ophthalmopathy progression within 18 months meant stable Graves' hyperthyroidism. Uncontrolled infection, other autoimmune disease, pregnancy or lactation excluded patients.

The source material was blood. The V call is TRBV10-3, the J call TRBJ1-6; 9 positions agree with TRBD1. The sequence was collected from a man younger than 35 with Graves' hyperthyroidism. The CDR3 here is CATSSGTGLGYNSPLHF. In DNA, the CDR3 is TGTGCCACCAGCTCCGGGACAGGGTTAGGATATAATTCACCCCTCCACTTT.